Here is one TCR beta chain with its context. This sample was included in a study of technical replicates of blood from several donors. Assay: immunoSEQ multiplex PCR; the TCRdb copy retains only in-frame clones and omits some. The data hold approximately 79,000 clones, with approximately 96% observed a single time. V was clipped by 2 bases and J by 0 bases, with 10 bases between them. Germline V lookup: CDR1 MGHRA, CDR2 YSYEKL. CDR3 size: 16 residues. The chain recombines TRBV4-1 with TRBJ2-2; D remains unclear. Sequenced input: T cells isolated from PBMCs. The sequence derives from a human donor in good health. The CDR3 loop reads CASSQTTTPNTGELFF. CDR3 in DNA: TGCGCCAGCAGCCAAACGACAACTCCGAACACCGGGGAGCTGTTTTTT.